A single sample gave rise to the 13 T cell receptor beta chains below, sequenced in a study of response to subunit inactivated influenza vaccine. One entry per CDR3 protein results from TCRdb running MiXCR on the RT-PCR reads. Here the sample spans about 620,000 distinct CDR3 sequences, 10% to 15% being singletons. Sample: PBMCs from blood, taken on the day of vaccination. These receptors were collected from a man aged 50-59 years who received an inactivated influenza vaccine.

This clonotype has only a few counts. This chain uses TRBV4-3 with TRBJ2-2; D gene ambiguous. CDR3 length: 14 residues. From germline, CDR1 is LGHNA and CDR2 YSLEER. The ends were cut back, 8 bases at V and 1 base at J, with 11 bases in the middle. CDR3 DNA sequence: TGCGCCAGCCAAAAAGATTTGAACACCGGGGAGCTGTTTTTT. Translation gives CASQKDLNTGELFF.

A few counts support this clonotype. The genes are TRBV5-6 and TRBJ1-1; tentatively, D is TRBD1 (5 bases). Trimming shortened V by 4 bases and J by 7 bases, and 17 bases separated the two germline ends. The CDR3 runs to 14 residues. From germline, CDR1 is SGHDT and CDR2 YYEEEE. The CDR3, as DNA: TGTGCCAGCAGCACCGTCGGTTCGGGACTTGAAGCTTTCTTT. It codes for CASSTVGSGLEAFF.

J is TRBJ1-4 and V is TRBV12-3 or TRBV12-4; TRBD1 is a possible D gene (5 bases). The germline V and J ends were trimmed by 4 bases and 6 bases, with 9 bases remaining between them. CDR3 length equals 13 residues. CDR3 bases: TGTGCCAGCAGTTCGGACATGGATGAAAAACTGTTTTTT. Translated: CASSSDMDEKLFF.

V usage is TRBV4-2 and J usage is TRBJ1-2; no firm D call. Trimming left V 0 bases short and J 6 bases short, with 14 bases between. From germline, CDR1 is LGHNA and CDR2 YNFKEQ. The CDR3 covers 15 residues. This chain's CDR3 is CASSQENDNSDGYTF. Written as DNA, the CDR3 is TGTGCCAGCAGCCAAGAGAATGATAACTCCGATGGCTACACCTTC.

V and J are TRBV7-3 and TRBJ2-1; TRBD2 aligns across 11 bases. The junction had 17 bases not matched to a gene; V was cut back by 1 base and J by 6 bases. This CDR3 is 20 amino acids long. Germline CDR1 and CDR2: SGHTA and FQGTGA. In DNA form, the CDR3 reads TGTGCCAGCAGCTTAAAGGGGTGGGGACTAGCGGAAGTCCAACGCAATGAGCAGTTCTTC. It is translated as CASSLKGWGLAEVQRNEQFF. Filled out from reference TRBV7-3 and TRBJ2-1, the complete variable domain reads GAGVSQTPSNKVTEKGKYVELRCDPISGHTALYWYRQSLGQGPEFLIYFQGTGAADDSGLPNDRFFAVRPEGSVSTLKIQRTERGDSAVYLCASSLKGWGLAEVQRNEQFFGPGTRLTVL.

This clonotype has only a few counts. J is TRBJ2-1 and V is TRBV6-1, with 8 nucleotides matching TRBD2. This CDR3 contains 15 residues. V shed 10 bases, J shed 1 base, and the junction held 9 bases outside the gene matches. Germline-derived CDR1 and CDR2 are MNHNS and SASEGT. CDR3 bases: TGTGCCACCCAAGAGTCTAGCGGGTCCTACAATGAGCAGTTCTTC. It is translated as CATQESSGSYNEQFF.

This clonotype was seen repeatedly, ten times or more. V is TRBV29-1 and J is TRBJ2-3, with no clear D. Trimming stripped 1 base from V and 0 bases from J, with 5 bases between. The CDR3 loop spans 13 amino acids. The V gene's germline CDR1 is SQVTM and CDR2 ANQGSEA. The CDR3 sequence: CSVEGRSTDTQYF. The CDR3 DNA sequence: TGCAGCGTTGAAGGTCGAAGCACAGATACGCAGTATTTT.

The chain couples TRBV15 to TRBJ2-2; 12 bases match TRBD2. The CDR3 is 16 residues long. Looked up from germline, CDR1 is LNHNV and CDR2 is YYDKDF (reference sequence). V shed 3 bases, J shed 8 bases, and the junction held 7 bases outside the gene matches. CDR3 sequence (DNA): TGTGCCACCAGCAGTCTACTAGCGGGAGGTCCGGGGGAGCTGTTTTTT. Protein product: CATSSLLAGGPGELFF.

This clonotype occurred a few times. This chain joins TRBV12-3 or TRBV12-4 and TRBJ2-5; 7 bases agree with TRBD2. The CDR3 is 14 residues long. V shed 5 bases and J 2 bases; nucleotides not matched to a gene: 5. CDR3 sequence (DNA): TGTGCCAGCAGTCTCCGAGCGGGGCAAGAGACCCAGTACTTC. The encoded protein is CASSLRAGQETQYF.

This chain joins TRBV6-1 and TRBJ1-2, with TRBD1 as a possible D gene (5 bases). CDR1 and CDR2 from the germline V gene are MNHNS and SASEGT. The CDR3 consists of 13 residues. Trimming removed 8 bases at V and 8 bases at J, with 18 bases between. The CDR3: CASYETIRGGYTF. The CDR3, as DNA: TGTGCCAGCTATGAGACCATTAGGGGAGGCTACACCTTC.

V usage is TRBV4-3 and J usage is TRBJ2-4, with a weak D call TRBD2 (7 bases). V gave up 1 base and J gave up 0 bases, with 10 bases separating them. From germline, CDR1 is LGHNA and CDR2 YSLEER. The length of the CDR3 is 16 residues. CDR3 protein: CASSQVGGRAKNIQYF. The CDR3 nucleotides read TGCGCCAGCAGCCAAGTGGGGGGGCGAGCCAAAAACATTCAGTACTTC.

In this sample, this clonotype turned up a few times. J is TRBJ1-1 and V is TRBV20-1, with a weak D call TRBD1 (5 bases). V was shortened by 6 bases and J by 1 base, with 12 bases between the two germline ends. This CDR3 is 13 amino acids long. CDR1 and CDR2 (germline): DFQATT, SNEGSKA (reference sequence). The CDR3 here is CSAARGANTEAFF. For the CDR3, the DNA is TGCAGTGCCGCGCGGGGCGCGAACACTGAAGCTTTCTTT.

Only a few counts were recorded for this clonotype. This chain uses TRBV12-3 or TRBV12-4 with TRBJ2-7; 14 bases line up with TRBD2. The length of the CDR3 is 20 residues. Trimming at V came to 2 bases and at J to 3 bases, leaving 15 bases not matched to a gene. As DNA, the CDR3 is TGTGCCAGCAGTTTAAGGCCCGGACTAGCGGGGGGCCAGGTTTTCTACGAGCAGTACTTC. Residues: CASSLRPGLAGGQVFYEQYF.